This T cell receptor (beta chain) was sequenced in a study of T-cell memory formation after mild COVID-19. Study conclusions and caveats: Memory cells collected pre-infection included some clones that later responded, suggesting cross-reactive memory joined.

This clonotype was detected only a few times. Its antigen is as yet unknown. CDR3 length equals 16 residues. Trimming removed 1 base at V and 8 bases at J, with 18 bases between. Looked up from germline, CDR1 is KGHSH and CDR2 is LQKENI. TCR alpha and TCR beta cDNA libraries carrying sample barcodes and UMIs were produced by 5'RACE using constant-segment primers. A single record per CDR3 protein comes from TCRdb applying MiXCR to the 5' RACE reads. The table has around 400,000 distinct CDR3 sequences, approximately 24% seen once. V and J are TRBV18 and TRBJ2-1; the D is unclear. This receptor was taken from an adult woman who had mild COVID-19 (a few samples of this study predate the infection). Cell type and time point are not known. Sequenced sample: PBMCs or a T cell subset sorted from them (not recorded which). The CDR3 DNA follows: TGTGCCAGCTCACCACAGAAAGTCCTGGGATCCGATGAGCAGTTCTTC. This encodes CASSPQKVLGSDEQFF.